The 8 T cell receptor beta chains below were found in one sample sequenced in a study of Tregs in tolerant kidney transplant recipients. The protocol was immunoSEQ multiplex PCR, while the TCRdb copy is restricted to in-frame clones and leaves out a portion. Its table records tens of thousands of clones. The starting material was CD4+ T cells from blood, obtained before the transplant. The source is a human donor who received a combined kidney and bone marrow transplant.

For this clone: The read stops 3 residues short of the end of the CDR3; the missing end is completed from the germline J gene. This chain connects TRBV28 to TRBJ1-6, with TRBD1 as a possible D gene (5 bases). CDR3 size: 14 residues. CDR1 MDHEN and CDR2 SYDVKM come from the germline V gene. Trimming took off 5 bases at V and 7 bases at J, with 12 bases between the two ends. The sequenced CDR3 bases are TGTGCCAGCAGTACGACAGTTTCAAATTCACCC. It yields the protein CASSTTVSNSP. The CDR3 as a whole reads CASSTTVSNSPLHF.

Remarks on this clone: Read sequence stops 3 residues before the CDR3 end, and the germline J gene provides the missing end. This chain joins TRBV6-2 or TRBV6-3 and TRBJ2-1, with D tentatively TRBD1 (5 bases). V lost 9 bases and J lost 3, with 12 bases in between. This CDR3 spans 13 amino acids. Germline CDR1 MNHEY, CDR2 SVGEGT. The CDR3 loop reads CASVRTLYNEQFF. CDR3 DNA, as far as it was read: TGTGCCAGTGTTCGGACACTCTACAATGAG.

As to this clone: The sequenced fragment ends 3 residues before the CDR3 boundary, so the rest is inferred from the germline J gene. This chain joins TRBV11-3 and TRBJ2-3, with D unresolved. CDR1 SGHNT and CDR2 YENEEA come from the germline V gene. This CDR3 has 14 residues. Between the trimmed V and J ends, which lost 1 base and 0 bases, there was a span of 5 bases. The CDR3 sequence: CASSLGRSTDTQYF. The CDR3 DNA, read in part, is TGTGCCAGCAGCTTAGGTCGGAGCACAGATACG.

Comments on this clone: The CDR3 is cut off 3 residues early in the read; its end comes from the germline J gene. This chain connects TRBV7-2 to TRBJ2-5, with 7 bases that match TRBD2. V was clipped by 5 bases and J by 2 bases; unmatched bases: 8. CDR3 length equals 15 residues. The V gene's germline CDR1 is SGHTA and CDR2 FQGNSA. CDR3 DNA, as far as it was read: TGTGCCAGCAGCACCCAGCGGGGTTTGCAAGAGACC. Translation: CASSTQRGLQET. The full CDR3 protein is CASSTQRGLQETQYF. The full variable domain, with the rest looked up from reference TRBV7-2 and TRBJ2-5, is GAGVSQSPSNKVTEKGKDVELRCDPISGHTALYWYRQSLGQGLEFLIYFQGNSAPDKSGLPSDRFSAERTGGSVSTLTIQRTQQEDSAVYLCASSTQRGLQETQYFGPGTRLLVL.

With respect to this clone: The read falls 3 residues short of the CDR3 end, and the missing part is taken from the germline J gene. The genes are TRBV14 and TRBJ2-5, with TRBD2 as a possible D gene (6 bases). Trimming pared 0 bases from V and 7 bases from J, leaving 9 bases between. The CDR3 extends over 13 amino acids. Germline-derived CDR1 and CDR2 are SGHDN and FVKESK. The DNA read from the CDR3 is TGTGCCAGCAGCCAAGACCTGGAGGGGACC. Its translation is CASSQDLEGT. The entire CDR3 is CASSQDLEGTQYF.

Concerning this clone itself: The read finishes 3 residues shy of the CDR3 end, and the germline J gene is used to complete it. The rearrangement joins TRBV7-8 to TRBJ1-4; D is unclear. The V gene's germline CDR1 is SGHVS and CDR2 FQNEAQ. The CDR3 extends over 15 amino acids. Trimming left V 6 bases short and J 4 bases short, with 15 bases between. The covered CDR3 bases are TGTGCCAGCAGATTAAGCACCTTTGGTAATGAAAAA. This translates into CASRLSTFGNEK. The complete CDR3 reads CASRLSTFGNEKLFF.

Comment on this clone: Read coverage stops 3 residues before the CDR3 terminus; the germline J gene supplies the remainder. V gene TRBV5-6 combines with J gene TRBJ1-2; D may be TRBD1 (5 bases). In germline, CDR1 is SGHDT, CDR2 YYEEEE. This CDR3 is 14 amino acids long. V was trimmed by 4 bases and J by 3 bases, leaving 13 bases between them. The sequenced CDR3 bases are TGTGCCAGCAGCCCATTGACAGTCGACTATGGC. Amino acid sequence: CASSPLTVDYG. The CDR3 in full is CASSPLTVDYGYTF.

As to this clone: With the read ending 3 residues before the CDR3 end, the germline J gene is used to fill in that end. The chain links TRBV20-1 to TRBJ1-2, with 7 bases that match TRBD1. The CDR3 is 13 amino acids. With 4 bases clipped from V and 3 bases from J, the junction kept 5 bases outside the gene matches. Germline CDR1 DFQATT, CDR2 SNEGSKA (reference sequence). This CDR3 is CSAISGQYYGYTF. The sequenced part of the CDR3 DNA is TGCAGTGCTATTTCGGGACAGTACTATGGC.